The 5 T cell receptor beta chains listed next were all sequenced from one sample in a study of T-cell memory formation after mild COVID-19. TCRdb independently ran MiXCR on the 5' RACE reads; one entry per CDR3 protein. The sample comprises 350,000 to 500,000 distinct CDR3 sequences, about a sixth of which are singletons, and 20% to 25% rests with the top ten. Sequencing was carried out using PBMCs or a T cell subset sorted from them (not recorded which). These receptor sequences come from a man aged 18 to 30 who had mild COVID-19 (a few samples of this study predate the infection). Cell type and time point are not known.

This clonotype was detected many times. In this CDR3 the conserved last residue, phenylalanine or tryptophan, is missing, so a read error is likely. The DNA is left out, because the CDR3 cannot be placed on it with certainty; the CDR3 is given as TCRdb lists it. The chain joins TRBV27 to TRBJ2-7; TRBD1, the D gene given by the table, was not confirmed from the DNA. The CDR3 has 12 amino acids, counting both end residues. Germline V gene data show CDR1 as MNHEY and CDR2 as SMNVEV (reference sequence). The CDR3 protein is CASSTGGTGLSL.

The chain joins TRBV4-3 to TRBJ2-5; 10 bases match TRBD1. Germline V lookup: CDR1 LGHNA, CDR2 YSLEER. This CDR3 has 18 amino acids. With V trimmed by 0 bases and J by 3 bases, 10 bases remained unmatched. As DNA, the CDR3 is TGCGCCAGCAGCCAAGATTCGCGGGACAGGGGAAGCAAAGAGACCCAGTACTTC. Amino acid sequence: CASSQDSRDRGSKETQYF.

This clonotype was seen many times. The rearrangement links TRBV5-1 to TRBJ2-2, with a possible D match to TRBD1 (5 bases). Germline values: CDR1 SGHRS, CDR2 YFSETQ. The CDR3 totals 15 residues. V was cut by 2 bases and J by 10 bases, with 18 bases left in between. CDR3 nucleotide sequence: TGCGCCAGCAGCTTTGCCAGGGTGGGCGGCGAGGAGCTGTTTTTT. This encodes CASSFARVGGEELFF.

This rearrangement joins TRBV12-3 or TRBV12-4 to TRBJ2-7; the D gene is possibly TRBD2 (6 bases). V shed 7 bases and J shed 6 bases, with 22 bases lying between them. The CDR3 covers 15 residues. In nucleotides, the CDR3 is TGTGCCAGCACTTGGAGGGCAGGCTCTTCGACCGAGCAGTACTTC. Amino acids: CASTWRAGSSTEQYF.

Only a few counts were recorded for this clonotype. V and J are TRBV7-2 and TRBJ2-3; TRBD2 matches at 8 bases. The J segment lost 3 bases and the V segment lost 8 bases, leaving 13 bases of the junction unmatched. Germline V gene sequence: CDR1 SGHTA, CDR2 FQGNSA. The CDR3 length is 16 residues. CDR3 loop: CASYELVAGKTDTQYF. CDR3 bases: TGTGCCAGCTACGAACTAGTAGCGGGGAAGACAGATACGCAGTATTTT. Full variable domain (missing parts from reference TRBV7-2 and TRBJ2-3): GAGVSQSPSNKVTEKGKDVELRCDPISGHTALYWYRQSLGQGLEFLIYFQGNSAPDKSGLPSDRFSAERTGGSVSTLTIQRTQQEDSAVYLCASYELVAGKTDTQYFGPGTRLTVL.